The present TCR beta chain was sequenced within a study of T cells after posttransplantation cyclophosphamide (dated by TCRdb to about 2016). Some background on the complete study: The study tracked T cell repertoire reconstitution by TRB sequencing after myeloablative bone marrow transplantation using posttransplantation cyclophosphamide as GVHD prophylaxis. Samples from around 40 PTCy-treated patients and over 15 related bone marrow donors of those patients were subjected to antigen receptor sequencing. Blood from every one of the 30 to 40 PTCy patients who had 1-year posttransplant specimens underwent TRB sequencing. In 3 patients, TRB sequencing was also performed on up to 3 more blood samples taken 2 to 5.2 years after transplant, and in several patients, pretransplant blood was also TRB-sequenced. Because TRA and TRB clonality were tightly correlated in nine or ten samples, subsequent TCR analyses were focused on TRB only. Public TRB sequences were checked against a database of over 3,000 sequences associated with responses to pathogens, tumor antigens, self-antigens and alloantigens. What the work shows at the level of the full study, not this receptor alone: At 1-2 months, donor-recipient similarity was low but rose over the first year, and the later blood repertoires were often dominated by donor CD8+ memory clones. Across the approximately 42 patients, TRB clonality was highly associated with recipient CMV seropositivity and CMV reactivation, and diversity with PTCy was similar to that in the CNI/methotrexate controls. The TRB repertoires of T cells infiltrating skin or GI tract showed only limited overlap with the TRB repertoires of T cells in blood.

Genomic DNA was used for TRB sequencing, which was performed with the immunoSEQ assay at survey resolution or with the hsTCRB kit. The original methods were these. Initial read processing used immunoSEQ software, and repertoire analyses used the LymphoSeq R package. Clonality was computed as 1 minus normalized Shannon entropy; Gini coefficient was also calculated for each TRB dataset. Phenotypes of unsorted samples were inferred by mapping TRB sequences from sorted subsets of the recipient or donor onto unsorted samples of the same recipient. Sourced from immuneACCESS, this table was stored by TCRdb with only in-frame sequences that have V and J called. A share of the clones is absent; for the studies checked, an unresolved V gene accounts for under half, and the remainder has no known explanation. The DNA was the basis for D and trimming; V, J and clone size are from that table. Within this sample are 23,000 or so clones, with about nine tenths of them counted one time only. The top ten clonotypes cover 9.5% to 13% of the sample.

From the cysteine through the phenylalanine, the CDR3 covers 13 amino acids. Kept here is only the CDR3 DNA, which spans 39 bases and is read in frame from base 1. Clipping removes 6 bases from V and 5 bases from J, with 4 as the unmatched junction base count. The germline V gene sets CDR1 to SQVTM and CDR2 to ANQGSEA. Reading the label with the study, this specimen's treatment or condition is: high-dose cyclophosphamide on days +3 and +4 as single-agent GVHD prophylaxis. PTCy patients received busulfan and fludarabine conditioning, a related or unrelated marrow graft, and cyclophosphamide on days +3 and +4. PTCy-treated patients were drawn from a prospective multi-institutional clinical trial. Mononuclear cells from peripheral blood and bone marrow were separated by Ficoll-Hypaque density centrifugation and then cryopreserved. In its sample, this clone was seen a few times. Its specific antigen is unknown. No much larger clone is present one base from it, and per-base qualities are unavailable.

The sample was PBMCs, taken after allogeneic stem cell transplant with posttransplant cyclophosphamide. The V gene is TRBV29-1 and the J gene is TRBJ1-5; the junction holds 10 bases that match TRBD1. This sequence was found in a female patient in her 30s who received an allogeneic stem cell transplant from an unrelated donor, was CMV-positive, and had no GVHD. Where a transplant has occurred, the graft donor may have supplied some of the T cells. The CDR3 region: CSVQDRGDQPQHF. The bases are TGCAGCGTCCAGGACAGGGGGGATCAGCCCCAGCATTTT.